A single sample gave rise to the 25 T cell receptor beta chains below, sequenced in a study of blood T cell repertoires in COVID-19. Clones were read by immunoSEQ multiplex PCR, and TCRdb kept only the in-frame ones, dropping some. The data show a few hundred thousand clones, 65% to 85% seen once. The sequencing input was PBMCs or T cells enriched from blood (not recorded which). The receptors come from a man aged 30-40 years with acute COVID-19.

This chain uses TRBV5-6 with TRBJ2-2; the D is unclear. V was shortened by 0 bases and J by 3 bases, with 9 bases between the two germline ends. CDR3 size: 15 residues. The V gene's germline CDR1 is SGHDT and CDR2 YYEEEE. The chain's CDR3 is CASSLVGRDTGELFF. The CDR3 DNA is TGTGCCAGCAGCTTGGTGGGCAGAGACACCGGGGAGCTGTTTTTT.

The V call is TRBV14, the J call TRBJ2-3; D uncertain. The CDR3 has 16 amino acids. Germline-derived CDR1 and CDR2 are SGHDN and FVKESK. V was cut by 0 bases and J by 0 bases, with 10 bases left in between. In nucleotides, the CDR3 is TGTGCCAGCAGCCAAGAGAGAGGAGCTAGCACAGATACGCAGTATTTT. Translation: CASSQERGASTDTQYF.

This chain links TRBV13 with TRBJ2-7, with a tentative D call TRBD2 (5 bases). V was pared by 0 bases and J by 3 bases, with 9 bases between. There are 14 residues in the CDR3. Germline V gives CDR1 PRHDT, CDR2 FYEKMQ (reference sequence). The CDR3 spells CASSLGREGYEQYF. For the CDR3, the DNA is TGTGCCAGCAGCTTAGGCCGAGAGGGCTACGAGCAGTACTTC.

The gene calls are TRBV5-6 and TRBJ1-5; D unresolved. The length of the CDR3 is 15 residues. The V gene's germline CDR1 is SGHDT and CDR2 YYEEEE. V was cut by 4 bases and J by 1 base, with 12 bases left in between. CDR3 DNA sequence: TGTGCCAGCAGCCCATTCCCGGGGAGCAATCAGCCCCAGCATTTT. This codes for CASSPFPGSNQPQHF.

The CDR3 is CASSHSGQAALAFF. The CDR3 DNA follows: TGTGCCAGCAGTCACTCCGGACAGGCCGCATTGGCTTTCTTT. This rearrangement joins TRBV9 to TRBJ1-1; 7 positions agree with TRBD1. Looked up from germline, CDR1 is SGDLS and CDR2 is YYNGEE. This CDR3 region has 14 residues. V shed 5 bases, J shed 11 bases, and the junction held 15 bases outside the gene matches.

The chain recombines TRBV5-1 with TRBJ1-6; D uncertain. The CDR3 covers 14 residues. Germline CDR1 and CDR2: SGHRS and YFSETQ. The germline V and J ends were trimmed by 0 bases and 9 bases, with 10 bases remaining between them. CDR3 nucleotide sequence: TGCGCCAGCAGCTTGGAGCAACGGAGTTCACCCCTCCACTTT. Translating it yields CASSLEQRSSPLHF.

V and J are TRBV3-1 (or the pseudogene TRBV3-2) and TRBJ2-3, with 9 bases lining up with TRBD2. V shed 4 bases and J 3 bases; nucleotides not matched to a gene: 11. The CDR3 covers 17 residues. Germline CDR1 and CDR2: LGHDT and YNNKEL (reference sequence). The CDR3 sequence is CASSLLIVRGGTDTQYF. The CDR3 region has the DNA TGTGCCAGCAGCCTGCTGATAGTGCGGGGGGGGACAGATACGCAGTATTTT.

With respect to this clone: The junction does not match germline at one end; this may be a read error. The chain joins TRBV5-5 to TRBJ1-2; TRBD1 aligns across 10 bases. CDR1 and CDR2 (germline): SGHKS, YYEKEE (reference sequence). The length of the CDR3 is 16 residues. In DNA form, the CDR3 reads TGTGCCAGCAGCTTGGGGGACAGGGGATTTAGCTATGGCTACATCTTC. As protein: CASSLGDRGFSYGYIF. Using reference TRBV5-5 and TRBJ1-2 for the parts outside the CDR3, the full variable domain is DAGVTQSPTHLIKTRGQQVTLRCSPISGHKSVSWYQQVLGQGPQFIFQYYEKEERGRGNFPDRFSARQFPNYSSELNVNALLLGDSALYLCASSLGDRGFSYGYIFGSGTRLTVV.

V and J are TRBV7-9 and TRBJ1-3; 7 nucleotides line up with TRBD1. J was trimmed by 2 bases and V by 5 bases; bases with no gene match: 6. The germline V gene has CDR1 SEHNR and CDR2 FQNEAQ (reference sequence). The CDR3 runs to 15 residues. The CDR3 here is CASSPGTATGNTIYF. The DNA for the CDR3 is TGTGCCAGCAGCCCCGGGACAGCAACTGGAAACACCATATATTTT.

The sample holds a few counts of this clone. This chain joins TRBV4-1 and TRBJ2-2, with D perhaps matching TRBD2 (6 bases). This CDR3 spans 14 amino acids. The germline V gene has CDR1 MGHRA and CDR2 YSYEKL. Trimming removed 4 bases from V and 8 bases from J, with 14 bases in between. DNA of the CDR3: TGCGCCAGCAGCCTAGGAGGACTAACAGGGGAGCTGTTTTTT. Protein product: CASSLGGLTGELFF.

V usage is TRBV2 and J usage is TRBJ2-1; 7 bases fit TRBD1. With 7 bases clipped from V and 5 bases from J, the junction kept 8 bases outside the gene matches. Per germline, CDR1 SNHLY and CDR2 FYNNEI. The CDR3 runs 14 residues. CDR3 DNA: TGTGCCAGCACCAAAAGGGGGACAGACAATGAGCAGTTCTTC. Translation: CASTKRGTDNEQFF.

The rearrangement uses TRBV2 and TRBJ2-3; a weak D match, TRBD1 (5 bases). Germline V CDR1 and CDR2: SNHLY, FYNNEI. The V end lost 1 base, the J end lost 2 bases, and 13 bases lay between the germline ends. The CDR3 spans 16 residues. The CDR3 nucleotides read TGTGCCAGCAGTGAAGATGGGGCCCTGGACACAGATACGCAGTATTTT. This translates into CASSEDGALDTDTQYF.

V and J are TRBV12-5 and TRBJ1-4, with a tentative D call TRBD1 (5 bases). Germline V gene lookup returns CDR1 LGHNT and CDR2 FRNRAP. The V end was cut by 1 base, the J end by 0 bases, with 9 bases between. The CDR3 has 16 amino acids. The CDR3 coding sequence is TGTGCTAGTGGTTTGGGCGGGGGGTCAACTAATGAAAAACTGTTTTTT. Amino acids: CASGLGGGSTNEKLFF.

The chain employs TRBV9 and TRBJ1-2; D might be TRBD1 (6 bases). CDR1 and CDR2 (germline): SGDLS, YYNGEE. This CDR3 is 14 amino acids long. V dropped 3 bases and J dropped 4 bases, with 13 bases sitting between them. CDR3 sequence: CASSGNREGYGYTF. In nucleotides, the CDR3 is TGTGCCAGCAGCGGTAACAGGGAAGGCTATGGCTACACCTTC.

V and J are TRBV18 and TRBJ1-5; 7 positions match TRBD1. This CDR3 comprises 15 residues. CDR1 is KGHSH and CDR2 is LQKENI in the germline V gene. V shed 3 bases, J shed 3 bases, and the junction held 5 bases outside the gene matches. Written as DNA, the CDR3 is TGTGCCAGCTCACCGGTGGGACAGTTCAATCAGCCCCAGCATTTT. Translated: CASSPVGQFNQPQHF.

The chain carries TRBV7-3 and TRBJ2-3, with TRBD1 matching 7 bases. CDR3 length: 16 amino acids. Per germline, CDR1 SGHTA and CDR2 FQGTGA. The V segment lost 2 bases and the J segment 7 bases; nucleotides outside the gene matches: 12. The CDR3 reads CASSLDRERGRNTQYF. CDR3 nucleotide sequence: TGTGCCAGCAGCTTAGACAGGGAGCGCGGTCGGAATACGCAGTATTTT.

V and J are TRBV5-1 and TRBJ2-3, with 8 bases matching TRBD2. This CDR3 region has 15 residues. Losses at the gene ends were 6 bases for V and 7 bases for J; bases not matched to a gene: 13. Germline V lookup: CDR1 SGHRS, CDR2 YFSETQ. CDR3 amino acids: CASKSGGRISNTQYF. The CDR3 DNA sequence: TGCGCCAGCAAGAGCGGGGGCCGGATCTCTAATACGCAGTATTTT.

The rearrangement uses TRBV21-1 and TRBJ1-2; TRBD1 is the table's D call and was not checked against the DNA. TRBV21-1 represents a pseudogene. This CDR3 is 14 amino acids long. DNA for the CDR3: TGTGCCAGCAGCAAGAAGGGGCGTACCTATGGCTACACCTTC. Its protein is CASSKKGRTYGYTF.

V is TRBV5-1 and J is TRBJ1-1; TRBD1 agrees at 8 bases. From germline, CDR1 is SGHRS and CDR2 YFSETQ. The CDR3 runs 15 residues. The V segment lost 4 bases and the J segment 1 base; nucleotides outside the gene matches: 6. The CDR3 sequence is CASSPGQGSNTEAFF. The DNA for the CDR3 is TGCGCCAGCAGCCCTGGACAGGGTTCGAACACTGAAGCTTTCTTT.

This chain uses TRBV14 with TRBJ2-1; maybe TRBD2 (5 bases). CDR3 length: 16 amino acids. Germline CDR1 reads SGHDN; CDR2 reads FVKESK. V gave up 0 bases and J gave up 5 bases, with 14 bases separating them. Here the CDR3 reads CASSQDTGKLHNEQFF. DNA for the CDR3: TGTGCCAGCAGCCAAGATACGGGAAAACTTCACAATGAGCAGTTCTTC.

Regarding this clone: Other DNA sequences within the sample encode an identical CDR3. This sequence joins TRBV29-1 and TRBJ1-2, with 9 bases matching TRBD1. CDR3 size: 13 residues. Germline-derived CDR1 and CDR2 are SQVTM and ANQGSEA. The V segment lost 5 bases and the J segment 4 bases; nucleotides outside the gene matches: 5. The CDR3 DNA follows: TGCAGCGTTTCGACAGGGGGAGGCTATGGCTACACCTTC. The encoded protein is CSVSTGGGYGYTF.

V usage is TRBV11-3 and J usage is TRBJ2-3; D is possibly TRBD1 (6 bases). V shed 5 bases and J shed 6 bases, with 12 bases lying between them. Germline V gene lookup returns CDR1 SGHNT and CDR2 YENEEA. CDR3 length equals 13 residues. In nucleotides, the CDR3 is TGTGCCAGCAGCCCCTCAGGGGTTGATACGCAGTATTTT. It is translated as CASSPSGVDTQYF.

The DNA of the CDR3 is TGTGCCAACCGACAGCGCTCGAACACTGAAGCTTTCTTT. The encoded protein is CANRQRSNTEAFF. The rearrangement joins TRBV10-3 to TRBJ1-1, with D tentatively TRBD1 (5 bases). The germline V and J ends were trimmed by 10 bases and 1 base, with 13 bases remaining between them. The CDR3 sequence is 13 residues long. Germline V gene data show CDR1 as ENHRY and CDR2 as SYGVKD.

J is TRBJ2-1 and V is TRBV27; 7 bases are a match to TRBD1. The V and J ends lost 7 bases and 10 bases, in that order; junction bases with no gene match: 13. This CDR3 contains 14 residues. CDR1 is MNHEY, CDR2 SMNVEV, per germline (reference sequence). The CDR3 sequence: CASKNRGPLGEQFF. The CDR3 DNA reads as TGTGCCAGCAAAAACAGGGGCCCTCTGGGGGAGCAGTTCTTC.

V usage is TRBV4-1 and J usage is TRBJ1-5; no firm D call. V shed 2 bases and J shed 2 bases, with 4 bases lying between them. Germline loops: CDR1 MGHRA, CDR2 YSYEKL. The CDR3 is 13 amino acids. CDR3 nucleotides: TGCGCCAGCAGCCAACCCGGCAATCAGCCCCAGCATTTT. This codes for CASSQPGNQPQHF.